These 28 T cell receptor beta chains came from one sample sequenced in a study of blood T cell repertoires in COVID-19. The method was immunoSEQ multiplex PCR; TCRdb's version includes in-frame clones alone and lacks a portion of them. This table holds roughly 150,000 clones, about 85% found once. What was sequenced was peripheral blood. These TCRs come from a woman aged 50 to 65 with COVID-19, enrolled during active disease.

This clone has more than one count but fewer than ten. V is TRBV4-3 and J is TRBJ2-1; D is undetermined. CDR3 length: 14 amino acids. Trimming removed 0 bases at V and 1 base at J, with 4 bases between. Germline-derived CDR1 and CDR2 are LGHNA and YSLEER. CDR3 bases: TGCGCCAGCAGCCAAGACAGATCCTACAATGAGCAGTTCTTC. Translated: CASSQDRSYNEQFF.

This chain links TRBV7-3 with TRBJ2-1, with D possibly TRBD1 on 6 matching bases. CDR1 is SGHTA and CDR2 is FQGTGA in the germline V gene. V dropped 0 bases and J dropped 7 bases, with 16 bases sitting between them. The CDR3 spans 16 residues. In nucleotides, the CDR3 is TGTGCCAGCAGCTTAACGCCACTACAGGGCGGGAATGAGCAGTTCTTC. It specifies CASSLTPLQGGNEQFF.

The rearrangement joins TRBV7-8 to TRBJ2-7, with TRBD2 matching 9 bases. The CDR3 runs 15 residues. The ends lost 2 bases at V and 6 bases at J; junction bases unmatched: 8. In germline, CDR1 is SGHVS, CDR2 FQNEAQ. The CDR3 coding sequence is TGTGCCAGCAGCTTATATATTAGCGGGGGAGGCGAGCAGTACTTC. As protein: CASSLYISGGGEQYF.

This clone was counted between two and nine times. The chain uses TRBV28 and TRBJ2-7; D might be TRBD1 (6 bases). This CDR3 spans 13 amino acids. V was shortened by 2 bases and J by 3 bases, with 8 bases between the two germline ends. Germline V lookup: CDR1 MDHEN, CDR2 SYDVKM. The CDR3 nucleotides read TGTGCCAGCAGTTTACAGGGGTACTACGAGCAGTACTTC. Translated, it gives CASSLQGYYEQYF.

The chain combines TRBV11-2 with TRBJ2-7, with 8 bases aligning to TRBD1. With V trimmed by 0 bases and J by 3 bases, 7 bases remained unmatched. Germline V gives CDR1 SGHAT, CDR2 FQNNGV. CDR3 length: 16 amino acids. The CDR3 nucleotides are TGTGCCAGCAGCTTAGATCAGGCAGGGGGCTTCTACGAGCAGTACTTC. This encodes CASSLDQAGGFYEQYF.

The J gene is TRBJ1-2, the V gene TRBV12-3 or TRBV12-4; 8 positions agree with TRBD1. Trimming at V came to 5 bases and at J to 6 bases, leaving 5 bases not matched to a gene. CDR3 size: 13 residues. CDR3 nucleotide sequence: TGTGCCAGCAGTCTCCGGACAGGGCATGGCTACACCTTC. It specifies CASSLRTGHGYTF.

This rearrangement joins TRBV24-1 to TRBJ2-1, with 7 bases matching TRBD1. The CDR3 consists of 17 residues. The V and J ends lost 3 bases and 4 bases, in that order; junction bases with no gene match: 11. Per the germline V gene, CDR1 is KGHDR and CDR2 is SFDVKD. The CDR3 DNA is TGTGCCACCAGTGATCTGGGGACAGCCAATGGATACAATGAGCAGTTCTTC. This gives the protein CATSDLGTANGYNEQFF.

This chain links TRBV27 with TRBJ2-3; 9 bases are a match to TRBD2. V lost 6 bases, J lost 0 bases, and 7 bases stayed unmatched. The germline V gene has CDR1 MNHEY and CDR2 SMNVEV (reference sequence). The CDR3 length is 16 residues. CDR3: CASRFVSGGSTDTQYF. The CDR3 DNA reads as TGTGCCAGCAGGTTCGTTAGCGGGGGTAGCACAGATACGCAGTATTTT.

This chain uses TRBV6-5 with TRBJ2-5; maybe TRBD1 (6 bases). V was shortened by 7 bases and J by 2 bases, with 14 bases between the two germline ends. CDR1 and CDR2 (germline): MNHEY, SVGAGI. The CDR3 is 14 residues long. The CDR3 reads CASTNQGPQETQYF. CDR3 DNA sequence: TGTGCCAGCACCAACCAGGGGCCTCAAGAGACCCAGTACTTC.

The chain is built from TRBV5-1 and TRBJ2-5; 11 bases line up with TRBD2. V lost 4 bases, J lost 2 bases, and 4 bases stayed unmatched. Germline values: CDR1 SGHRS, CDR2 YFSETQ. CDR3 length: 15 residues. The CDR3 is CASSQLAGEQETQYF. In DNA form, the CDR3 reads TGCGCCAGCAGCCAACTAGCGGGGGAACAAGAGACCCAGTACTTC.

Written as DNA, the CDR3 is TGTGCCAGCAGCCCTGGGGGGGAGGGCCACGAGCAGTACTTC. Translating it yields CASSPGGEGHEQYF. The gene calls are TRBV11-3 and TRBJ2-7; 7 nucleotides match TRBD2. With V trimmed by 5 bases and J by 5 bases, 9 bases remained unmatched. Germline assignment: CDR1 SGHNT and CDR2 YENEEA. This CDR3 region has 14 residues.

This sequence joins TRBV25-1 and TRBJ1-5; D remains unclear. Germline CDR1 MGHDK, CDR2 SYGVNS. V was cut by 4 bases and J by 4 bases, with 8 bases left in between. This CDR3 has 13 amino acids. DNA of the CDR3: TGTGCCAGCAGTGCGGGGTTTAATCAGCCCCAGCATTTT. It translates to CASSAGFNQPQHF.

This chain joins TRBV19 and TRBJ2-7, with D possibly matching TRBD2 (5 bases). Trimming took 2 bases from V and 2 from J, leaving 13 bases between them. Germline CDR1 and CDR2: LNHDA and SQIVND (reference sequence). CDR3 size: 15 residues. CDR3 in DNA: TGTGCCAGTAGTATAAGGGCAGGAGGTACCTACGAGCAGTACTTC. Residues: CASSIRAGGTYEQYF.

The genes are TRBV2 and TRBJ1-6; no reliable D call. CDR3 length: 16 residues. Looked up from germline, CDR1 is SNHLY and CDR2 is FYNNEI. V lost 6 bases, J lost 10 bases, and 22 bases lay in between. The CDR3 spells CASRTGSSSLASPLHF. The CDR3 DNA reads TGTGCCAGCAGGACCGGGAGCTCAAGTCTTGCCTCACCCCTCCACTTT.

This sequence joins TRBV27 and TRBJ2-5; a possible D gene is TRBD2 (5 bases). In germline, CDR1 is MNHEY, CDR2 SMNVEV (reference sequence). V was clipped by 4 bases and J by 5 bases, with 8 bases between them. This CDR3 region has 12 residues. CDR3 sequence: CASSSPGETQYF. The CDR3 DNA reads as TGTGCCAGCAGTTCTCCGGGGGAGACCCAGTACTTC.

This clone appeared a single time. V is TRBV2 and J is TRBJ2-7; the D gene is possibly TRBD1 (6 bases). The CDR3 consists of 13 residues. CDR1 is SNHLY and CDR2 is FYNNEI in the germline V gene. V gave up 8 bases and J gave up 0 bases, with 11 bases separating them. CDR3 region: CASQRGISYEQYF. The DNA for the CDR3 is TGTGCCAGCCAGAGGGGGATCTCCTACGAGCAGTACTTC. The complete variable domain, with remaining parts taken from reference TRBV2 and TRBJ2-7, reads EPEVTQTPSHQVTQMGQEVILRCVPISNHLYFYWYRQILGQKVEFLVSFYNNEISEKSEIFDDQFSVERPDGSNFTLKIRSTKLEDSAMYFCASQRGISYEQYFGPGTRLTVT.

The V call is TRBV20-1, the J call TRBJ2-1; unclear D gene. With 3 bases removed from V and 4 bases from J, the gap between germline ends came to 19 bases. CDR1 and CDR2 (germline): DFQATT, SNEGSKA (reference sequence). This CDR3 spans 16 amino acids. CDR3 nucleotides: TGCAGTGCTAGTTTAGCAGCTACCCTTCTTTACAATGAGCAGTTCTTC. Protein: CSASLAATLLYNEQFF.

This clone was seen only a few times. V is TRBV5-1 and J is TRBJ2-7; 8 positions agree with TRBD1. This CDR3 comprises 14 residues. Germline V CDR1 and CDR2: SGHRS, YFSETQ. V was clipped by 3 bases and J by 5 bases; unmatched bases: 7. CDR3 residues: CASSWRQGLDEQYF. CDR3 nucleotides: TGCGCCAGCAGCTGGAGACAGGGGCTGGACGAGCAGTACTTC.

The chain recombines TRBV5-1 with TRBJ2-1; 7 bases are shared with TRBD1. This CDR3 contains 15 residues. The germline V gene has CDR1 SGHRS and CDR2 YFSETQ. J was trimmed by 2 bases and V by 1 base; bases with no gene match: 3. As DNA, the CDR3 is TGCGCCAGCAGCTTGACAGGGGACACCTACAATGAGCAGTTCTTC. Translation: CASSLTGDTYNEQFF.

The chain has TRBV7-2 and TRBJ1-6; no firm D call. V was clipped by 5 bases and J by 8 bases, with 4 bases between them. This CDR3 has 11 residues. CDR1 is SGHTA, CDR2 FQGNSA, per germline. The CDR3 DNA reads as TGTGCCAGCAGCCTTGATTCACCCCTCCACTTT. It specifies CASSLDSPLHF.

This rearrangement joins TRBV5-1 to TRBJ2-1; 13 bases agree with TRBD2. The CDR3 covers 18 residues. The germline gives CDR1 SGHRS, CDR2 YFSETQ. V shed 4 bases, J shed 0 bases, and the junction held 7 bases outside the gene matches. CDR3 coding DNA: TGCGCCAGCAGCCAGGGACTAGCGGGGATGAGCTCCTACAATGAGCAGTTCTTC. It yields the protein CASSQGLAGMSSYNEQFF. The full variable domain, in which reference TRBV5-1 and TRBJ2-1 provide the parts outside the CDR3, is KAGVTQTPRYLIKTRGQQVTLSCSPISGHRSVSWYQQTPGQGLQFLFEYFSETQRNKGNFPGRFSGRQFSNSRSEMNVSTLELGDSALYLCASSQGLAGMSSYNEQFFGPGTRLTVL.

The CDR3 coding sequence is TGTGCCAGCAGCCAGTGGACAACCCAAGAGACCCAGTACTTC. It encodes CASSQWTTQETQYF. This chain links TRBV28 with TRBJ2-5; D is possibly TRBD1 (5 bases). This CDR3 spans 14 amino acids. Germline V lookup: CDR1 MDHEN, CDR2 SYDVKM. V gave up 6 bases and J gave up 1 base, with 12 bases separating them.

V is TRBV4-1 and J is TRBJ1-2; TRBD1 agrees at 11 bases. CDR1 is MGHRA and CDR2 is YSYEKL in the germline V gene. Trimming cost V 0 bases and J 7 bases; bases outside gene matches: 4. The CDR3 covers 15 residues. The CDR3 loop reads CASSQERDRGGGYTF. The CDR3 DNA reads TGCGCCAGCAGCCAAGAACGGGACAGGGGGGGTGGCTACACCTTC.

The chain carries TRBV5-1 and TRBJ2-7, with TRBD1 as a possible D gene (6 bases). The CDR3 consists of 12 residues. CDR1 and CDR2 from the germline V gene are SGHRS and YFSETQ. Trimming left V 2 bases short and J 4 bases short, with 7 bases between. CDR3 DNA: TGCGCCAGCAGCTTACAGGGTTACGAGCAGTACTTC. This gives the protein CASSLQGYEQYF.

The chain employs TRBV30 and TRBJ1-4; D might be TRBD1 (5 bases). V was pared by 5 bases and J by 6 bases, with 13 bases between. The CDR3 is made up of 13 amino acids. Germline CDR1 reads GTSNPN; CDR2 reads SVGIG (reference sequence). Here the CDR3 DNA reads TGTGCCTGGGGGTCCGGGGGAGATGAAAAACTGTTTTTT. Its protein product is CAWGSGGDEKLFF.

The rearrangement uses TRBV6-5 and TRBJ1-1, with D unclear. CDR1 is MNHEY, CDR2 SVGAGI, per germline. This CDR3 comprises 12 residues. Trimming pared 10 bases from V and 3 bases from J, leaving 12 bases between. The CDR3 here is CAINPEYTEAFF. The CDR3 DNA follows: TGTGCCATAAACCCTGAGTACACTGAAGCTTTCTTT.

V and J are TRBV18 and TRBJ2-2, with D unresolved. The CDR3 extends over 13 amino acids. The germline CDR1 and CDR2 sequences are KGHSH and LQKENI. The germline V and J ends were trimmed by 2 bases and 6 bases, with 7 bases remaining between them. CDR3 amino acids: CASSPSSSGELFF. DNA for the CDR3: TGTGCCAGCTCACCAAGTAGCTCCGGGGAGCTGTTTTTT.

The J gene is TRBJ2-3, the V gene TRBV15; D may be TRBD2 (6 bases). The length of the CDR3 is 14 residues. V was shortened by 6 bases and J by 6 bases, with 16 bases between the two germline ends. CDR1 and CDR2 (germline): LNHNV, YYDKDF (reference sequence). The CDR3 DNA reads as TGTGCCACCAGTAACCGGGACTGGGTCGATACGCAGTATTTT. Its translation: CATSNRDWVDTQYF.